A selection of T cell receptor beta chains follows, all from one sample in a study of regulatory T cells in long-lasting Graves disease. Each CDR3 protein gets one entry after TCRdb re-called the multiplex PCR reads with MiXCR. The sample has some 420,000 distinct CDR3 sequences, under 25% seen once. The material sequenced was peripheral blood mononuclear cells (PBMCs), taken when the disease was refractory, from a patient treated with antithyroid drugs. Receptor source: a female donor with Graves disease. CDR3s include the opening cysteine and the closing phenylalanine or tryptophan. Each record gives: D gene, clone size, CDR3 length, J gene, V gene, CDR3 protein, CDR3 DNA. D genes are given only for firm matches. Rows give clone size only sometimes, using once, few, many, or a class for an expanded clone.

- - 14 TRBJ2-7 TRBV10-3 CAISDSGRGNEQYF TGTGCCATCAGCGACTCAGGCCGGGGGAACGAGCAGTACTTC
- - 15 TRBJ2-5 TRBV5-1 CASRRGGVIQETQYF TGCGCCAGCAGGCGAGGTGGGGTAATCCAAGAGACCCAGTACTTC
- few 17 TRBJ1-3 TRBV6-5 CASSYPVADLYGNTIYF TGTGCCAGCAGTTACCCCGTGGCGGACTTATATGGAAACACCATATATTTT
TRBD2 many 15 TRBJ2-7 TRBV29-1 CSVEEGLAGPYEQYF TGCAGCGTTGAAGAAGGACTAGCGGGGCCCTACGAGCAGTACTTC
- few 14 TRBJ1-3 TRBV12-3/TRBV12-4 CASRRDGVWGTIYF TGTGCCAGCAGACGGGACGGCGTTTGGGGGACCATATATTTT
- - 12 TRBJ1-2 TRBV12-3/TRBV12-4 CASSPRVRGYTF TGTGCCAGCAGTCCTCGGGTTCGGGGCTACACCTTC
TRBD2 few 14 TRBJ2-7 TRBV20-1 CSASNGLEGYEQYF TGCAGTGCTAGTAACGGACTAGAGGGCTACGAGCAGTACTTC
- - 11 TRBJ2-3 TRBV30 CAWSTSATQYF TGTGCCTGGAGCACTTCCGCTACGCAGTATTTT
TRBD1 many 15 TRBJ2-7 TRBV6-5 CASSYGQGRPYEQYF TGTGCCAGCAGTTACGGACAGGGTAGACCCTACGAGCAGTACTTC
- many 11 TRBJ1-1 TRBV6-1 CATKGVSEAFF TGTGCCACAAAGGGGGTCTCTGAAGCTTTCTTT
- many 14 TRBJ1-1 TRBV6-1 CASSEAPGSTEAFF TGTGCCAGCAGTGAAGCACCCGGTAGCACTGAAGCTTTCTTT
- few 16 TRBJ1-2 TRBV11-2 CASSQASGDSNYGYTF TGTGCCAGCAGCCAAGCTTCGGGGGATAGTAACTATGGCTACACCTTC
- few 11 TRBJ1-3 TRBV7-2 CASSSQDTIYF TGTGCCAGCAGCTCTCAGGACACCATATATTTT
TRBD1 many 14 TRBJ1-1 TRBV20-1 CSAPDRGRDTEAFF TGCAGTGCTCCAGACAGGGGGCGCGACACTGAAGCTTTCTTT
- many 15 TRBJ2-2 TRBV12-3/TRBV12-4 CASTPTTTNTGELFF TGTGCCAGCACCCCGACTACCACGAACACCGGGGAGCTGTTTTTT
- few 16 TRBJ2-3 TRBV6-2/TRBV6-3 CASSYSWDKSTDTQYF TGTGCCAGCAGTTACTCTTGGGACAAAAGCACAGATACGCAGTATTTT
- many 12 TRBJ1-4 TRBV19 CASRMWDGKLFF TGTGCCAGTAGGATGTGGGACGGCAAACTGTTTTTT
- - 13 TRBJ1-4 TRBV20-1 CSASGGAGEKLFF TGCAGTGCATCGGGGGGGGCTGGAGAAAAACTGTTTTTT
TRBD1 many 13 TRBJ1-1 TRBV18 CASSPQGGTEAFF TGTGCCAGCAGCCCCCAGGGGGGCACTGAAGCTTTCTTT
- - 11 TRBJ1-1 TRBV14 CASSQVVEAFF TGTGCCAGCAGCCAAGTAGTTGAAGCTTTCTTT
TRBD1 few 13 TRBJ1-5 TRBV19 CASQTGVGQPQHF TGTGCCAGCCAGACAGGGGTAGGACAGCCCCAGCATTTT
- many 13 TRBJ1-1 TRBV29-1 CSVGETGSTEAFF TGCAGCGTTGGGGAAACAGGGTCTACTGAAGCTTTCTTT
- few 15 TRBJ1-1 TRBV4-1 CASSFGRKGNTEAFF TGCGCCAGCAGCTTCGGGAGGAAGGGGAACACTGAAGCTTTCTTT
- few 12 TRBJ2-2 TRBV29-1 CSVESNTGELFF TGCAGCGTTGAATCGAACACCGGGGAGCTGTTTTTT
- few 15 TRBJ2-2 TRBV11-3 CASSERTENTGELFF TGTGCCAGCAGCGAAAGGACAGAGAACACCGGGGAGCTGTTTTTT
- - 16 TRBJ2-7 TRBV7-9 CASSQTAELVDYEQYF TGTGCCAGCAGCCAAACAGCTGAATTAGTGGACTACGAGCAGTACTTC
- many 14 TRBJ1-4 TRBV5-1 CASSFGTREEKLFF TGCGCCAGCAGCTTTGGGACGCGAGAGGAAAAACTGTTTTTT
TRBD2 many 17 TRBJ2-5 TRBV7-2 CASSLRGLAGGQETQYF TGTGCCAGCAGCTTGCGGGGACTAGCGGGGGGCCAAGAGACCCAGTACTTC
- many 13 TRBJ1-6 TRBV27 CASSFRLNSPLHF TGTGCCAGCAGTTTCCGCCTTAATTCACCCCTCCACTTT
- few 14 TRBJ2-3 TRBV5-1 CASTEFGGTDTQYF TGCGCCAGCACGGAGTTCGGGGGCACAGATACGCAGTATTTT
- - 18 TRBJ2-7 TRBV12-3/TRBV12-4 CASSPAIGIRRSSYEQYF TGTGCCAGCAGTCCCGCAATCGGCATCCGGAGGAGCTCCTACGAGCAGTACTTC
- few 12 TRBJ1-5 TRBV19 CASRSVSQPQHF TGTGCCAGTAGGAGCGTCAGCCAGCCCCAGCATTTT
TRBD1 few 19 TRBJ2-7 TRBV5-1 CASSPTRGTGDLIPYEQYF TGCGCCAGCAGCCCGACCAGGGGGACAGGGGACCTGATACCGTACGAGCAGTACTTC
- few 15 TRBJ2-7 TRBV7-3 CASSLHAGEFGEQYF TGTGCCAGCAGCTTGCATGCAGGGGAATTTGGCGAGCAGTACTTC
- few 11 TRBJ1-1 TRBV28 CASVGGTEAFF TGTGCCAGCGTGGGGGGCACTGAAGCTTTCTTT
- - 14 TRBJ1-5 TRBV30 CAWRGAGGNQPQHF TGTGCCTGGAGGGGAGCGGGGGGCAATCAGCCCCAGCATTTT
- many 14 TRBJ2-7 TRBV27 CASSLGPQPYEQYF TGTGCCAGCAGTTTGGGGCCGCAACCCTACGAGCAGTACTTC
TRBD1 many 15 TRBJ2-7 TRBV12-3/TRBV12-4 CASSLHRGNWNEQYF TGTGCCAGCAGTCTCCACAGGGGAAATTGGAACGAGCAGTACTTC
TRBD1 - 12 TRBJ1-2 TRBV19 CASRDRYYGYTF TGTGCCAGTCGGGACAGGTACTATGGCTACACCTTC
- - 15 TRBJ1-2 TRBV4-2 CASSQGLKGSYGYTF TGTGCCAGCAGCCAAGGGCTTAAGGGGTCCTATGGCTACACCTTC
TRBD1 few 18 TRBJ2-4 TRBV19 CASTSRRGQGLAKNIQYF TGTGCCAGTACTAGCCGGAGGGGACAGGGATTAGCCAAAAACATTCAGTACTTC
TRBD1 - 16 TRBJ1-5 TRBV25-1 CASSAGTGEANQPQHF TGTGCCAGCAGTGCCGGGACAGGGGAGGCCAATCAGCCCCAGCATTTT
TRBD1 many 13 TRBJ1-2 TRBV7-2 CASSPGQRGGYTF TGTGCCAGCAGCCCGGGACAGCGGGGCGGCTACACCTTC
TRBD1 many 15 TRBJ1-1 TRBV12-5 CASGAAQGMNTEAFF TGTGCTAGTGGTGCGGCACAGGGGATGAACACTGAAGCTTTCTTT
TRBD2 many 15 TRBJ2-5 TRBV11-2 CASSRPREGEETQYF TGTGCCAGCAGCCGACCCAGGGAGGGAGAGGAGACCCAGTACTTC
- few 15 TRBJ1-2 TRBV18 CASSPPPGENYGYTF TGTGCCAGCTCACCACCCCCAGGGGAGAACTATGGCTACACCTTC
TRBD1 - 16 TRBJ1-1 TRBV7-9 CASSHGTGRGDTEAFF TGTGCCAGCAGCCATGGGACAGGGAGGGGAGACACTGAAGCTTTCTTT
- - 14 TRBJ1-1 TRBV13 CASSPGTPRTEAFF TGTGCCAGCAGCCCCGGGACCCCAAGGACTGAAGCTTTCTTT
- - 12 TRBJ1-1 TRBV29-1 CSVEVGGTEAFF TGCAGCGTTGAAGTGGGGGGCACTGAAGCTTTCTTT
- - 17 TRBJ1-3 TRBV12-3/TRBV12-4 CASSLTVGPRSGNTIYF TGTGCCAGCAGTTTAACCGTGGGACCACGCTCTGGAAACACCATATATTTT
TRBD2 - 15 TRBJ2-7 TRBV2 CASARLAGLVHEQYF TGTGCCAGCGCTCGACTAGCGGGATTAGTACACGAGCAGTACTTC
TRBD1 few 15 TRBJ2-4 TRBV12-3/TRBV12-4 CASSLQGVAKNIQYF TGTGCCAGCAGTTTACAGGGGGTGGCCAAAAACATTCAGTACTTC
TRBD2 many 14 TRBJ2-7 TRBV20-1 CSARSSGTSYEQYF TGCAGTGCTAGGAGCAGCGGGACTTCCTACGAGCAGTACTTC
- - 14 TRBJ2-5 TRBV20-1 CSGFGGTQQETQYF TGCAGCGGTTTTGGCGGGACTCAACAAGAGACCCAGTACTTC
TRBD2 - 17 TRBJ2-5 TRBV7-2 CASSLMSGRSFQETQYF TGTGCCAGCAGCTTAATGAGCGGGAGATCTTTCCAAGAGACCCAGTACTTC
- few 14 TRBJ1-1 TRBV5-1 CASSTGSGNTEAFF TGCGCCAGCAGTACAGGGTCGGGAAACACTGAAGCTTTCTTT
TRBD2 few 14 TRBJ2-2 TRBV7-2 CAERPAGGAWELFF TGTGCCGAACGCCCGGCGGGGGGTGCCTGGGAGCTGTTTTTT
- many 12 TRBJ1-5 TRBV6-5 CASSYPGQPQHF TGTGCCAGCAGTTACCCGGGTCAGCCCCAGCATTTT
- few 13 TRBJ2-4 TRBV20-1 CSAKSGFKNIQYF TGCAGTGCTAAGTCGGGGTTCAAAAACATTCAGTACTTC
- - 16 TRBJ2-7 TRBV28 CASSLFGGTFTYEQYF TGTGCCAGCAGTTTATTTGGGGGGACATTCACCTACGAGCAGTACTTC